This T cell receptor (beta chain) was sequenced for a study of T cells in Graves' hyperthyroidism and ophthalmopathy (dated 2019 in TCRdb). For the study in its entirety: A discovery cohort of about a hundred patients, roughly 43 with Graves' ophthalmopathy and approximately 57 with stable Graves' hyperthyroidism, was used to find distinguishing TCR V-J signatures. An independent validation cohort of fewer than 20 hyperthyroidism patients and roughly 16 patients who later progressed to ophthalmopathy tested prospective prediction of ophthalmopathy. For training and testing, the roughly 93 patients in the discovery cohort were randomly divided in a 7:3 ratio. The study also compared thyroid tissue and blood T-cell repertoires from about 6 Graves' hyperthyroidism patients. After blood sampling, hyperthyroidism patients were treated with methimazole at a starting dose of 30 mg daily, and ophthalmopathy patients were treated with high-dose intravenous methylprednisolone. TCR Vbeta CDR3 sequencing of 120 to 150 peripheral blood samples (more than 40 ophthalmopathy, roughly 72 hyperthyroidism and about 17 progressor patients) is reported in the paper.

Stable Graves' hyperthyroidism was defined as no progression to ophthalmopathy during 18 months of follow-up. Hyperthyroidism patients were newly diagnosed, with disease duration under 2 months, and aged 18 to 65 years. Patients with uncontrolled infections, other autoimmune diseases, pregnancy or lactation were excluded. Diagnoses relied on clinical symptoms, serum thyroxine and TRAb, thyroid ultrasound and orbital computed tomography. Total RNA was extracted using Trizol reagent, and RNA quality was assessed on an Agilent 2100 Bioanalyzer. The table lists this clonotype with many counts. The clone's antigen remains unknown. No base-level quality is on record; no much larger clone is a single base apart. The full study reports these points: In validation, the model predicted progression to ophthalmopathy a median of about 6 months before onset, with roughly 70% sensitivity and about 72% specificity. Sample size was not statistically predetermined, and blinding of investigators to group allocation was not performed. Most expanded thyroid clonotypes (frequency above 0.001) were also detected in blood, a finding suggesting that blood repertoires may reflect thyroid immune responses. A model built on a 13 V-J signature distinguished ophthalmopathy from stable hyperthyroidism, reaching approximately 89% sensitivity and under 84% specificity in cross-validation and 80%/75% in testing.

The trim is 0 bases for V and 4 bases for J, with a gap of 18 bases between the germline ends. According to the germline V gene, CDR1 reads SQVTM and CDR2 reads ANQGSEA. The CDR3 holds 16 amino acids from the cysteine to the phenylalanine. Only the CDR3 DNA is retained, 48 bases long and in frame from the first base. The TCR beta CDR3 regions were amplified from RNA transcripts. The first round of RT-PCR for the TCR CDR3 was performed with the HTBI primer set and the Qiagen OneStep RT-PCR kit. The libraries were constructed in a second round of multiplex PCR and then size-selected and purified. The libraries were sequenced on an Illumina HiSeq2000 using paired-end 100 bp reads. The source study handled its data this way. SOAPnuke was used to process the raw data, with reads discarded if the reads contained adapters or uncalled bases, had a mean Phred below 15, or lacked an exact constant-primer or identifier match. High-quality paired reads were merged using COPE v1.2.5, and each unique nucleotide sequence was defined as a clonotype. Clonotypes were aligned to IMGT TRBV, TRBD and TRBJ reference segments using MiTCR v1.1. The analysis included only V-J combinations with a frequency above 0.0001, which together covered more than 98% of the repertoires. The TCS score was defined as F50 (clonal expansion) divided by E x V (chaos), with BLOSUM62-based TCRdist calculated between CDR3 peptides within each V-J. Welch's t-statistics and random forest reduced approximately 520 V-J features to 13, which were used in a naive Bayes classifier (R e1071). Thyroid-blood repertoire similarity was quantified with the Morisita-Horn index. TCRdb's own reprocessing of the public reads used fastp at Q25 and MiXCR and kept productive beta chains. One record per CDR3 amino acid sequence lists the most common genes and DNA. V and J calls and clone size were set by TCRdb, not the authors. Within this sample are 75,000 to 100,000 distinct CDR3 sequences, with roughly 37% of them counted one time only. The ten largest clonotypes hold roughly 10% of the sample.

The clonotype was recovered from a woman under 40 with Graves' hyperthyroidism. The V gene is TRBV29-1 and the J gene is TRBJ1-1, and possibly TRBD1, on 5 matching bases. Sequenced: peripheral blood or thyroid tissue (not recorded which). The CDR3: CSVEDQSEVGGTEAFF. Here is the DNA: TGCAGCGTTGAAGATCAGTCGGAGGTGGGGGGCACTGAAGCTTTCTTT. With all but the CDR3 taken from the reference TRBV29-1 and TRBJ1-1 genes, the full variable domain is: SAVISQKPSRDICQRGTSLTIQCQVDSQVTMMFWYRQQPGQSLTLIATANQGSEATYESGFVIDKFPISRPNLTFSTLTVSNMSPEDSSIYLCSVEDQSEVGGTEAFFGQGTRLTVV.